The 10 T cell receptor beta chains listed next were all sequenced from one sample in a study of CXCR3-negative and CXCR3-positive naive CD8 T cells (dated by TCRdb to between 2019 and 2020). Paper-wide results and their limitations: TRB CDR3s from CXCR3-positive naive cells showed higher hydrophobicity (lower Kidera factor 4), lower energy, and higher strength and volume indices than CXCR3-negative naive cells.

Antigens for these TCRs are unknown. Sequencing was carried out with a NextSeq 550. The Human TCR Profiling Kit (MiLaboratory) was used to make UMI-labeled 5' RACE TRB cDNA libraries. TCRdb reprocessed the reads, reporting each CDR3 protein sequence once and no DNA. This sample's table lists approximately 130,000 distinct CDR3 sequences. The ten largest clones capture about 0.37% of the sample. The sequenced material came from naive CXCR3+ CD8+ T cells from blood. Explained via the paper, the cell subset or site label denotes: CD45RO-CCR7+CD27+CD95- naive CD8+ T cells expressing CXCR3 (TNR3+). All receptors come from a human donor in good health. Some clones in this sample may be carry-over from other donors' samples.

The J gene is TRBJ2-3, the V gene TRBV29-1. CDR3 length equals 13 residues. CDR1 is SQVTM and CDR2 is ANQGSEA in the germline V gene. CDR3 protein: CSGIGVSTDTQYF.

The chain is built from TRBV5-4 and TRBJ1-1; with no DNA, the TCRdb D assignment of TRBD1 cannot be verified. CDR1 is SGHNT and CDR2 is YYREEE in the germline V gene (reference sequence). This CDR3 spans 15 amino acids. The CDR3 spells CASSVGQGVDTEAFF.

V and J are TRBV12-3 or TRBV12-4 and TRBJ2-7; checking the TCRdb D call of TRBD1 is not possible without DNA. The CDR3 loop spans 14 amino acids. The CDR3 sequence is CASSRTGYSYEQYF.

This rearrangement joins TRBV4-2 to TRBJ2-1; without DNA, the TCRdb call of TRBD2 cannot be checked. The V gene's germline CDR1 is LGHNA and CDR2 YNFKEQ. This CDR3 contains 16 residues. The CDR3 here is CASSQDDTSGGNEQFF.

This rearrangement joins TRBV4-1 to TRBJ1-2. The germline V gene encodes CDR1 MGHRA and CDR2 YSYEKL. The CDR3 consists of 13 residues. The CDR3 region is CASSQVRDYGYTF.

CDR3 sequence: CSARDRDRGLEQYF. The V call is TRBV20-1, the J call TRBJ2-7; as DNA is missing, the TRBD1 call by TCRdb cannot be tested. Germline V CDR1 and CDR2: DFQATT, SNEGSKA (reference sequence). This CDR3 comprises 14 residues.

The chain joins TRBV28 to TRBJ1-2. This CDR3 is built from 14 residues. Germline CDR1 MDHEN, CDR2 SYDVKM. The CDR3 here is CASSFAGPNYGYTF.

J is TRBJ2-3 and V is TRBV7-8; checking the TCRdb D call of TRBD2 is not possible without DNA. Germline V gives CDR1 SGHVS, CDR2 FQNEAQ. This CDR3 region has 14 residues. The CDR3 loop reads CASSGRAAPDTQYF.

This chain uses TRBV7-8 with TRBJ1-2; TCRdb's D call, TRBD1, is unchecked because there is no DNA. CDR3 length: 14 residues. Germline V lookup: CDR1 SGHVS, CDR2 FQNEAQ. CDR3 protein: CASRSAGTGYGYTF.

The V call is TRBV12-3 or TRBV12-4, the J call TRBJ2-2; TCRdb outputs TRBD1, but without DNA this stays unchecked. CDR3 size: 19 residues. The CDR3 sequence: CASRPPPTSGSSSTGELFF.